The rows below give T cell receptor beta chains drawn from one sample of a study of beta chain features in type 1 diabetes. Sequencing was performed with immunoSEQ multiplex PCR; in TCRdb, only in-frame clones are kept and a portion is missing. The data hold 150,000 or so clones, with less than 9.5% observed a single time. Material: central memory CD4+ T cells from blood. These receptors originate from a woman under 30 in good health. Each CDR3 is given with its conserved first and last residue. D genes are given only for firm matches. The size entry is marked missing in some rows and otherwise reads once, few, many or a size class.

>TRBD1|NA|TRBV6-4|TRBJ2-1
TGTGCCAGCAATGGACAGGCCTACAATGAGCAGTTCTTC
CASNGQAYNEQFF
>NA|few|TRBV9|TRBJ1-1
TGTGCCAGCAGCGTAGGGGAGGGGCTCGGCACTGAAGCTTTCTTT
CASSVGEGLGTEAFF
>NA|few|TRBV19|TRBJ1-1
TGTGCCAGTAGTATTCGAGGGCAGGGAGGTGAACACACTGAAGCTTTCTTT
CASSIRGQGGEHTEAFF
>NA|few|TRBV5-1|TRBJ2-5
TGCGCCAGCAGCCAAGATGTACAGGGCTCGAGGACCCAGTACTTC
CASSQDVQGSRTQYF
>TRBD2|NA|TRBV19|TRBJ2-7
TGTGCCAGTAGTATAAAGGTAGCGGGGACCTACGAGCAGTACTTC
CASSIKVAGTYEQYF
>NA|NA|TRBV27|TRBJ2-2
TGTGCCAGCAGTTTAAAAACAAACACCGGGGAGCTGTTTTTT
CASSLKTNTGELFF
>TRBD1|few|TRBV28|TRBJ1-2
TGTGCCGCGTACGGACAGGGTCCCTATGGCTACACCTTC
CAAYGQGPYGYTF
>NA|NA|TRBV5-1|TRBJ2-7
TGCGCCAGCAGCCTACGGAGCCCGGCAGCGGACTACGAGCAGTACTTC
CASSLRSPAADYEQYF
>NA|many|TRBV7-9|TRBJ1-6
TGTGCCAGCAGCGGCGCGGGAAGTAGGTCACCCCTCCACTTT
CASSGAGSRSPLHF
>TRBD1|NA|TRBV7-2|TRBJ2-5
TGTGCCAGCAGCTTAGGAGGACAGGGTAGCGAGACCCAGTACTTC
CASSLGGQGSETQYF
>TRBD1|few|TRBV29-1|TRBJ1-1
TGCAGCGTTGCGGCAGGGGGCACTGAAGCTTTCTTT
CSVAAGGTEAFF
>NA|NA|TRBV7-9|TRBJ2-7
TGTGCCAGCAGCTTAGTCCCTCGGAGCTCCTACGAGCAGTACTTC
CASSLVPRSSYEQYF
>TRBD1|few|TRBV2|TRBJ2-3
TGTGCCAGCAGAAAACAGGGGGCGCATACAGATACGCAGTATTTT
CASRKQGAHTDTQYF
>NA|NA|TRBV5-1|TRBJ2-3
TGCGCCAGCAGCTTGGCTGGGACACCGGATACGCAGTATTTT
CASSLAGTPDTQYF
>TRBD2|many|TRBV4-3|TRBJ2-1
TGCGCCAGCAGCCAAGATGGTGGACTAGCGGGGCTCTCTGAGCAGTTCTTC
CASSQDGGLAGLSEQFF
>NA|NA|TRBV29-1|TRBJ2-1
TGCAGCGTTTTTGGAGGGCCTAGGTACAATGAGCAGTTCTTC
CSVFGGPRYNEQFF
>NA|once|TRBV25-1|TRBJ1-1
TGTGCCAGCTCGGACTTTAACACTGAAGCTTTCTTT
CASSDFNTEAFF
>NA|few|TRBV4-1|TRBJ2-1
TGCGCCAGCAGCCCATCGACTCCAGGGGGGCCAATAGGCAATGAGCAGTTCTTC
CASSPSTPGGPIGNEQFF
>NA|many|TRBV30|TRBJ1-5
TGTGCCTGGAGTGGCCTTCGGGGCAATCAGCCCCAGCATTTT
CAWSGLRGNQPQHF
>NA|few|TRBV7-9|TRBJ1-5
TGTGCCAGCAGCTCGGACAGCTATAGCAATCAGCCCCAGCATTTT
CASSSDSYSNQPQHF
>NA|NA|TRBV11-2|TRBJ2-1
TGTGCCAGCGGCACCCAGGAATCCTACAATGAGCAGTTCTTC
CASGTQESYNEQFF
>TRBD2|many|TRBV7-2|TRBJ2-1
TGTGCCAGCAGCTACAGACCGGGACTAGCGGGGGACTCCTACAATGAGCAGTTCTTC
CASSYRPGLAGDSYNEQFF
>NA|NA|TRBV5-4|TRBJ2-1
TGTGCCAGCAGCCTGGACAGCAATGAGCAGTTCTTC
CASSLDSNEQFF
>TRBD1|NA|TRBV10-3|TRBJ1-1
TGTGCCATCAGTGAGTCTGGACAGGGAGAAGCTTTCTTT
CAISESGQGEAFF
>TRBD1|few|TRBV7-9|TRBJ1-1
TGTGCCAGCAGCACATGGACAGGGAGGTTTACCGCTTTCTTT
CASSTWTGRFTAFF
>NA|NA|TRBV18|TRBJ2-7
TGTGCCAGCTCACCACCGATCGTCCAGGGTGAGCAGTACTTC
CASSPPIVQGEQYF
>NA|NA|TRBV18|TRBJ2-5
TGTGCCAGCTCAGGGAGCGAAGAGACCCAGTACTTC
CASSGSEETQYF
>TRBD1|NA|TRBV2|TRBJ1-5
TGTGCCAGCAGTGTGGGGACAGTCAATCAGCCCCAGCATTTT
CASSVGTVNQPQHF
>TRBD1|few|TRBV30|TRBJ2-7
TGTGCCTGGAGTGTACGGGGACAGGGGGCGGGCGAGCAGTACTTC
CAWSVRGQGAGEQYF
>TRBD2|NA|TRBV5-4|TRBJ2-1
TGTGCCAGCAGCTTGGACGGGACTAGTAAAAATGAGCAGTTCTTC
CASSLDGTSKNEQFF
>TRBD2|NA|TRBV25-1|TRBJ2-4
TGTGCCAGCAGTGAAAACATAGCGGGAGGTTCCAAAAACATTCAGTACTTC
CASSENIAGGSKNIQYF
>TRBD2|few|TRBV7-3|TRBJ2-1
TGTGCCAGCAGTGCGTCTAGCGGGCCTCCCAATGAGCAGTTCTTC
CASSASSGPPNEQFF
>NA|few|TRBV19|TRBJ2-1
TGTGCCAGTAGTCCCCGGGGGTACAATGAGCAGTTCTTC
CASSPRGYNEQFF
>NA|NA|TRBV6-6|TRBJ2-5
TGTGCCAGCATCTCCCCCCAACAGGGCGACAGGGAGACCCAGTACTTC
CASISPQQGDRETQYF
>NA|NA|TRBV30|TRBJ2-7
TGTGCCTGGAGTGTACGCGGTAGAGTTACCTACGAGCAGTACTTC
CAWSVRGRVTYEQYF
>TRBD2|NA|TRBV7-3|TRBJ2-3
TGTGCCAGCAGCTCGGAGACGGGGGGGGGCACAGATACGCAGTATTTT
CASSSETGGGTDTQYF
>NA|NA|TRBV7-2|TRBJ1-6
TGTGCCAGCAGCTTAGTCGGGGGAGGAAATTCACCCCTCCACTTT
CASSLVGGGNSPLHF
>NA|few|TRBV2|TRBJ2-5
TGTGCCAGCAGTGATGTCAGCCAAGAGACCCAGTACTTC
CASSDVSQETQYF
>NA|NA|TRBV19|TRBJ2-2
TGTGCCAGTAGTAGCGCAGGAACGAACACCGGGGAGCTGTTTTTT
CASSSAGTNTGELFF
>NA|NA|TRBV20-1|TRBJ1-6
TGCAGTGCTAGAGTTCGAGAAGGGACACCCTTT
CSARVREGTPF
>TRBD1|few|TRBV25-1|TRBJ1-3
TGTGCCAGCAGTGACCACGGGACAGGGGCCGATTCTGGAAACACCATATATTTT
CASSDHGTGADSGNTIYF
>TRBD2|NA|TRBV10-3|TRBJ2-3
TGTGCCATCTCCCTAGCGGGATTGGGAGATACGCAGTATTTT
CAISLAGLGDTQYF
>TRBD2|NA|TRBV30|TRBJ2-3
TGTGCCTGGAATGGCGGGGGGCTGACAGATACGCAGTATTTT
CAWNGGGLTDTQYF
>TRBD2|few|TRBV13|TRBJ2-7
TGTGCCAGCAGCTTAGCGGGGGGTGAGCAGTACTTC
CASSLAGGEQYF
>NA|NA|TRBV7-3|TRBJ2-1
TGTGCCAGCAGCTTAGGGGGCCCCAGCGAGCAGTTCTTC
CASSLGGPSEQFF
>NA|NA|TRBV27|TRBJ1-5
TGTGCCAGCAGACGTAGAACGACAGGAGACTATAGCAATCAGCCCCAGCATTTT
CASRRRTTGDYSNQPQHF
>TRBD1|few|TRBV11-1|TRBJ2-7
TGTGCCAGCAGCCCGACAGGGGACGAGCAGTACTTC
CASSPTGDEQYF
>NA|few|TRBV28|TRBJ1-1
TGTGCCAGCAGTTTAGTTGGGGGGGAGGCTTTCTTT
CASSLVGGEAFF
>TRBD2|NA|TRBV2|TRBJ2-7
TGTGCCAGCAGAGCGGGAGGTTATGAGCAGTACTTC
CASRAGGYEQYF
>NA|NA|TRBV5-4|TRBJ1-3
TGTGCCAGCAGCTTGGCCACGGGGTCTGGAAACACCATATATTTT
CASSLATGSGNTIYF
>NA|few|TRBV7-9|TRBJ1-1
TGTGCCAGCAGCTTTGGTCTGGCAGGGCAGAACACTGAAGCTTTCTTT
CASSFGLAGQNTEAFF
>TRBD1|few|TRBV15|TRBJ2-1
TGTGCCACCAGCAGAAACAGGGGGCTCTACAATGAGCAGTTCTTC
CATSRNRGLYNEQFF
>NA|few|TRBV18|TRBJ1-2
TGTGCCAGCTCACCGGGCAGGGACTCCTATGGCTACACCTTC
CASSPGRDSYGYTF